A single sample gave rise to the 27 T cell receptor beta chains below, sequenced in a study of blood T cell repertoires in COVID-19. Generated by immunoSEQ multiplex PCR, the TCRdb table keeps only in-frame clones and is missing some. The sample lists about 190,000 clones, around 80% occurring once. Material for sequencing was peripheral blood. The receptors were sampled from a man aged 50 to 59 who had recovered from COVID-19.

The genes are TRBV5-1 and TRBJ1-4, with D possibly matching TRBD1 (6 bases). Germline assignment: CDR1 SGHRS and CDR2 YFSETQ. This CDR3 comprises 16 residues. Deletions cut 1 base from V and 3 bases from J, with 13 bases between. CDR3 loop: CASSLQGRFPNEKLFF. Here the CDR3 DNA reads TGCGCCAGCAGCTTGCAGGGGCGATTCCCTAATGAAAAACTGTTTTTT.

The V call is TRBV2, the J call TRBJ1-5; TRBD1 agrees at 7 bases. Germline CDR1 is SNHLY and CDR2 is FYNNEI. The CDR3 length is 15 residues. After removal of 4 bases from V and 6 bases from J, the junction contained 9 bases not matched to a gene. The CDR3 bases are TGTGCCAGCAGTGCCGACAGGGCCAGGGGTCAGCCCCAGCATTTT. Translating gives CASSADRARGQPQHF.

J is TRBJ2-7 and V is TRBV28, with D unresolved. This CDR3 spans 11 amino acids. The V end lost 3 bases, the J end lost 6 bases, and 6 bases lay between the germline ends. Looked up from germline, CDR1 is MDHEN and CDR2 is SYDVKM. The CDR3, as DNA: TGTGCCAGCAGTTTCCTGAGCGAGCAGTACTTC. Its translation is CASSFLSEQYF.

The chain links TRBV4-3 to TRBJ2-7; D possibly corresponds to TRBD1 (5 bases). CDR3 length equals 15 residues. Germline-derived CDR1 and CDR2 are LGHNA and YSLEER. V lost 4 bases and J 1 base, leaving 14 bases between the germline ends. CDR3 DNA sequence: TGCGCCAGCAGCCCCTCAGAACAGGTATCCTACGAGCAGTACTTC. Its protein is CASSPSEQVSYEQYF.

The rearrangement joins TRBV7-9 to TRBJ2-7; TRBD2 matches at 12 bases. The V segment lost 10 bases and the J segment 2 bases; nucleotides outside the gene matches: 3. This CDR3 region has 13 residues. Germline V gene lookup returns CDR1 SEHNR and CDR2 FQNEAQ (reference sequence). The CDR3 DNA is TGTGCCACCGGACTAGCGGGAACCTACGAGCAGTACTTC. Amino acids: CATGLAGTYEQYF.

The chain links TRBV3-1 (or the pseudogene TRBV3-2) to TRBJ2-7, with TRBD1 matching 7 bases. J gave up 4 bases and V 6 bases, and 6 bases lay outside the gene matches. There are 13 residues in the CDR3. The germline V gene has CDR1 LGHDT and CDR2 YNNKEL (reference sequence). The CDR3 sequence: CASSGDRAYEQYF. CDR3 DNA: TGTGCCAGCAGTGGAGACAGGGCTTACGAGCAGTACTTC.

The chain employs TRBV7-2 and TRBJ1-3; D gene uncertain. Germline values: CDR1 SGHTA, CDR2 FQGNSA. V was pared by 2 bases and J by 5 bases, with 13 bases between. This CDR3 has 15 residues. The CDR3 spells CASSLSPGNRNTIYF. The CDR3 DNA is TGTGCCAGCAGCTTAAGTCCGGGGAACCGAAACACCATATATTTT.

J is TRBJ2-1 and V is TRBV10-2, with 8 bases that match TRBD2. After removal of 6 bases from V and 8 bases from J, the junction contained 12 bases not matched to a gene. Germline lookup yields CDR1 WSHSY and CDR2 SAAADI. The CDR3 runs 15 residues. CDR3 protein: CASRRLATKVDEQFF. The CDR3 bases are TGCGCCAGCAGAAGACTAGCGACCAAGGTGGATGAGCAGTTCTTC.

This clone appeared a single time. J is TRBJ2-2 and V is TRBV11-2, with 9 bases aligning to TRBD2. V was pared by 5 bases and J by 3 bases, with 4 bases of the junction left unmatched. The CDR3 is 15 amino acids. Germline assignment: CDR1 SGHAT and CDR2 FQNNGV. CDR3 protein: CASSGRTSDTGELFF. In DNA, the CDR3 is TGTGCCAGCAGCGGGCGGACTAGCGACACCGGGGAGCTGTTTTTT.

V is TRBV5-1 and J is TRBJ2-1; D possibly corresponds to TRBD1 (6 bases). Germline CDR1 is SGHRS and CDR2 is YFSETQ. CDR3 length equals 13 residues. V lost 1 base to trimming and J lost 9 bases, with 11 bases between them. CDR3 residues: CASSLNRELEQFF. The CDR3 region has the DNA TGCGCCAGCAGCTTGAACAGGGAGCTTGAGCAGTTCTTC.

The chain combines TRBV28 with TRBJ2-3; D perhaps matches TRBD2 (6 bases). Per germline, CDR1 MDHEN and CDR2 SYDVKM. V was trimmed by 8 bases and J by 5 bases, leaving 14 bases between them. The CDR3 is 13 residues long. CDR3 sequence: CASGRGIRDTQYF. DNA of the CDR3: TGTGCCAGCGGTCGGGGGATTAGAGATACGCAGTATTTT.

The V call is TRBV18, the J call TRBJ2-1, with 7 bases aligning to TRBD1. Germline assignment: CDR1 KGHSH and CDR2 LQKENI. V gave up 3 bases and J gave up 5 bases; unmatched junction bases: 10. The CDR3 totals 16 residues. The CDR3 coding sequence is TGTGCCAGCTCACCCGGGGACCGGACAGGAGACAATGAGCAGTTCTTC. Translating it yields CASSPGDRTGDNEQFF.

The chain links TRBV28 to TRBJ2-1; D is possibly TRBD1 (6 bases). The germline CDR1 and CDR2 sequences are MDHEN and SYDVKM. The CDR3 covers 17 residues. Trimming took off 3 bases at V and 4 bases at J, with 19 bases between the two ends. CDR3 in DNA: TGTGCCAGCAGTTTCCTGGGACAAAGCCGGATATACAATGAGCAGTTCTTC. Residues: CASSFLGQSRIYNEQFF.

Worth noting for this clone: At the DNA level, this CDR3 is encoded by other sequences in the same sample as well. The chain combines TRBV30 with TRBJ1-5; 10 bases map to TRBD1. This CDR3 has 14 residues. The ends lost 3 bases at V and 6 bases at J; junction bases unmatched: 5. CDR1 and CDR2 (germline): GTSNPN, SVGIG (reference sequence). CDR3 sequence: CAWSRDRGGQPQHF. CDR3 DNA sequence: TGTGCCTGGAGCAGGGACAGGGGAGGTCAGCCCCAGCATTTT.

This rearrangement joins TRBV29-1 to TRBJ2-5, with D possibly TRBD1 on 5 matching bases. V lost 2 bases and J lost 5, with 15 bases in between. There are 14 residues in the CDR3. Per germline, CDR1 SQVTM and CDR2 ANQGSEA. This CDR3 reads CSVEPGQGRETQYF. In DNA, the CDR3 is TGCAGCGTTGAACCTGGTCAGGGCCGGGAGACCCAGTACTTC.

This clone was seen only once. Here the CDR3 DNA reads TGTGCCAGCAGTGCCCTTGGACAGAGCTCTGGAAACACCATATATTTT. This gives the protein CASSALGQSSGNTIYF. The chain employs TRBV2 and TRBJ1-3, with TRBD1 as a possible D gene (6 bases). Germline lookup yields CDR1 SNHLY and CDR2 FYNNEI. The CDR3 has 16 residues. V was clipped by 4 bases and J by 0 bases, with 13 bases between them.

The chain carries TRBV28 and TRBJ1-3; TRBD1 agrees at 7 bases. The CDR3 covers 13 residues. Germline CDR1 reads MDHEN; CDR2 reads SYDVKM. Trimming took 11 bases from V and 0 from J; bases not matched to a gene: 4. CDR3 sequence (DNA): TGTGCCGGGAGACAGGGCTCTGGAAACACCATATATTTT. It specifies CAGRQGSGNTIYF.

This chain uses TRBV5-4 with TRBJ2-7, with D possibly being TRBD2 (5 bases). Deletions cut 3 bases from V and 5 bases from J, with 18 bases between. Germline V lookup: CDR1 SGHNT, CDR2 YYREEE (reference sequence). This CDR3 contains 15 residues. The CDR3 coding sequence is TGTGCCAGCAGCTACATGGACCGGGATTTCGACGAGCAGTACTTC. Translating it yields CASSYMDRDFDEQYF.

The chain carries TRBV9 and TRBJ2-3; D unresolved. V shed 1 base and J shed 0 bases, with 6 bases lying between them. There are 14 residues in the CDR3. Germline CDR1 is SGDLS and CDR2 is YYNGEE. The CDR3 sequence: CASSVSLSTDTQYF. In nucleotides, the CDR3 is TGTGCCAGCAGCGTAAGCTTGAGCACAGATACGCAGTATTTT.

The V and J genes are TRBV20-1 and TRBJ1-1; D is unresolved. V lost 0 bases and J 10 bases, leaving 9 bases between the germline ends. CDR3 length: 11 amino acids. The germline V gene encodes CDR1 DFQATT and CDR2 SNEGSKA (reference sequence). The CDR3 protein is CSARDEVGAFF. CDR3 nucleotides: TGCAGTGCTAGAGACGAGGTAGGAGCTTTCTTT.

This chain connects TRBV6-5 to TRBJ2-2; a weak D match, TRBD2 (6 bases). This CDR3 has 12 amino acids. The V gene lost 6 bases and the J gene lost 8 bases, with 10 bases spanning the gap. CDR1 and CDR2 from the germline V gene are MNHEY and SVGAGI. CDR3 region: CASSQRAGELFF. DNA for the CDR3: TGTGCCAGCAGCCAGCGGGCAGGGGAGCTGTTTTTT.

The rearrangement links TRBV3-1 (or the pseudogene TRBV3-2) to TRBJ2-5, with 10 bases lining up with TRBD2. V shed 8 bases and J 5 bases; nucleotides not matched to a gene: 8. Germline assignment: CDR1 LGHDT and CDR2 YNNKEL (reference sequence). The CDR3 extends over 14 amino acids. The chain's CDR3 is CASVQREGRETQYF. The CDR3 DNA is TGTGCCAGCGTCCAGCGGGAGGGCCGGGAGACCCAGTACTTC.

This clone was seen only once. The rearrangement joins TRBV30 to TRBJ1-4, with 7 bases matching TRBD1. The CDR3 is made up of 14 amino acids. Germline V gives CDR1 GTSNPN, CDR2 SVGIG (reference sequence). J gave up 2 bases and V 4 bases, and 4 bases lay outside the gene matches. The CDR3 loop reads CAWTDRNTNEKLFF. For the CDR3, the DNA is TGTGCCTGGACGGACAGGAATACTAATGAAAAACTGTTTTTT.

The V call is TRBV30, the J call TRBJ2-1; D possibly corresponds to TRBD2 (6 bases). The CDR3 sequence is 16 residues long. Germline-derived CDR1 and CDR2 are GTSNPN and SVGIG (reference sequence). The V gene lost 3 bases and the J gene lost 6 bases, with 21 bases spanning the gap. For the CDR3, the DNA is TGTGCCTGGAGCACTCTGGGGGACTTCCGGGGCAATGAGCAGTTCTTC. Its protein product is CAWSTLGDFRGNEQFF.

The CDR3 region is CASSSWSSGSADTQYF. The CDR3 nucleotides are TGTGCCAGCTCCTCTTGGTCTAGCGGGAGTGCGGATACGCAGTATTTT. J is TRBJ2-3 and V is TRBV18, with 10 bases fitting TRBD2. This CDR3 comprises 16 residues. Germline V CDR1 and CDR2: KGHSH, LQKENI. The trim removed 6 bases at V and 6 bases at J, leaving 12 bases unmatched.

This chain links TRBV28 with TRBJ2-5; 9 bases are shared with TRBD2. Unmatched junction bases numbered 24, after V lost 2 bases and J lost 5 bases. CDR1 is MDHEN, CDR2 SYDVKM, per germline. This CDR3 is 21 amino acids long. The CDR3 is CASSLRLWASGDRPPGETQYF. The CDR3 nucleotides read TGTGCCAGCAGTTTAAGACTGTGGGCTAGCGGGGATAGACCCCCTGGTGAGACCCAGTACTTC.

V usage is TRBV5-1 and J usage is TRBJ1-3; D remains unclear. CDR3 size: 16 residues. Between the trimmed V and J ends, which lost 2 bases and 0 bases, there was a span of 12 bases. Germline loops: CDR1 SGHRS, CDR2 YFSETQ. The CDR3 loop is CASSLEGRPSGNTIYF. CDR3 nucleotides: TGCGCCAGCAGCTTAGAAGGCAGGCCCTCTGGAAACACCATATATTTT. Full variable domain (outside the CDR3, taken from reference TRBV5-1 and TRBJ1-3): KAGVTQTPRYLIKTRGQQVTLSCSPISGHRSVSWYQQTPGQGLQFLFEYFSETQRNKGNFPGRFSGRQFSNSRSEMNVSTLELGDSALYLCASSLEGRPSGNTIYFGEGSWLTVV.